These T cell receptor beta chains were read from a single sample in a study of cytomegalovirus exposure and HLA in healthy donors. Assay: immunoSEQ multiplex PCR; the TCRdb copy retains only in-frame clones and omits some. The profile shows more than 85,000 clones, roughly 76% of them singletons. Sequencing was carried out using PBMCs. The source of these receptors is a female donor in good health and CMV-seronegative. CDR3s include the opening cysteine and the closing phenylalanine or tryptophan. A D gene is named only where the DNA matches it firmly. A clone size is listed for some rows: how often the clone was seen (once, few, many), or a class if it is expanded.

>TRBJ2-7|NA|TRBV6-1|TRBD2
TGTGCCAGCAGTGAAAATGACCTCAGCGGGGGGAACGAGCAGTACTTC
CASSENDLSGGNEQYF
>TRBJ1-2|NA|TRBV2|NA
TGTGCCAGCAGTGAATCGGTCCCCCGCTATGGCTACACCTTC
CASSESVPRYGYTF
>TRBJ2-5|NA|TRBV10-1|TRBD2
TGCGCCAGCAGTCTGGGACTAGCGGGTAACCAAGAGACCCAGTACTTC
CASSLGLAGNQETQYF
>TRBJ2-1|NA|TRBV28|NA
TGTGCCAGCAGTTTTTGGGCCCAAAAGCAGTTCTTC
CASSFWAQKQFF
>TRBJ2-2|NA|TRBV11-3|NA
TGTGCCAGCAGCTTCGCCCCGACAGGCGGGGAGCTGTTTTTT
CASSFAPTGGELFF
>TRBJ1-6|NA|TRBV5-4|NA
TGTGCCAGCAGCGGACAAGATAATTCACCCCTCCACTTT
CASSGQDNSPLHF
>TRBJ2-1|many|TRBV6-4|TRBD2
TGTGCCAGCAGCGTTAGCGGGGCCGACTACAATGAGCAGTTCTTC
CASSVSGADYNEQFF
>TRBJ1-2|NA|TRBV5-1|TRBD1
TGCGCCAGCAGCCTACGACAGGGGGTCTACTATGGCTACACCTTC
CASSLRQGVYYGYTF
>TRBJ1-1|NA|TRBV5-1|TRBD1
TGCGCCAGCAGCTCGACAGGGGGATGGACTGAAGCTTTCTTT
CASSSTGGWTEAFF
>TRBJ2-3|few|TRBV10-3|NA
TGTGCCATCAGCGCGGAGGATACGCAGTATTTT
CAISAEDTQYF
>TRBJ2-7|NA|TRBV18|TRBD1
TGTGCCAGCTCACCATACCTGGACAGGGATAGGGAGCAGTACTTC
CASSPYLDRDREQYF
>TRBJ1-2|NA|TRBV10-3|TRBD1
TGTGCCATCAGTGAGCCGACCTATACCGGGACAGGGGATGGCTACACCTTC
CAISEPTYTGTGDGYTF
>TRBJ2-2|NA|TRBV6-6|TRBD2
TGTGCCAGCAACCTAGCGGGAGAGTCCGGGGAGCTGTTTTTT
CASNLAGESGELFF
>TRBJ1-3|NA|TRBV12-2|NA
TGTGCAAGTCGCTTAGCTGCAGGGGAAGGAAACACCATATATTTT
CASRLAAGEGNTIYF
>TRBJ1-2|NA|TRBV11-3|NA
TGTGCCAGCAGCTCAGGGGCAGTCTATGGCTACACCTTC
CASSSGAVYGYTF
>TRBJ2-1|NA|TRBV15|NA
TGTGCCACCAGTCCGGACAGCAATGAGCAGTTCTTC
CATSPDSNEQFF
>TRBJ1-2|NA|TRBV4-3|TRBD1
TGCGCCAGCAGCCATGGGTCCGGGACAGGGGGCGTGTATGGCTACACCTTC
CASSHGSGTGGVYGYTF
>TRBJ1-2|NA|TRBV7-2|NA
TGTGCCAGCAGCAGCAGGGTTATAAGCTATGGCTACACCTTC
CASSSRVISYGYTF
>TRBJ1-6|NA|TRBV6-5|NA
TGTGCCAGCAGTTACTCGGGACTTCTCAATTCACCCCTCCACTTT
CASSYSGLLNSPLHF
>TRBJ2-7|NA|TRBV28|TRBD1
TGTGCCAGCAGTTCTCGGACAGGGAGGAGCCGCGAGCAGTACTTC
CASSSRTGRSREQYF
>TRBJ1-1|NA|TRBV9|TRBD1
TGTGCCAGCAGCCCCAATCACAGGGGGCTGAGCACTGAAGCTTTCTTT
CASSPNHRGLSTEAFF
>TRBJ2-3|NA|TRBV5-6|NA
TGTGCCAGCAGCCTCCTCTCAGACTACGCGTTCACAGATACGCAGTATTTT
CASSLLSDYAFTDTQYF
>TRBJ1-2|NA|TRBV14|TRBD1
TGTGCCAGCAGCGAACAGGGGTTTGGCTACACCTTC
CASSEQGFGYTF
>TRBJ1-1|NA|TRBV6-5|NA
TGTGCCAGCAGCCCTACCCCCGGGGGGACTGAAGCTTCCTTT
CASSPTPGGTEASF
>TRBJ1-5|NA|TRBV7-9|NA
TGTGCCAGCAGCTTCAACGGTCAGCCCCAGCATTTT
CASSFNGQPQHF
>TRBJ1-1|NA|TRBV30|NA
TGTGCCTGGAGTGGATCCCACGTTGTCAGTAAGTTTGAAGCTTTCTTT
CAWSGSHVVSKFEAFF
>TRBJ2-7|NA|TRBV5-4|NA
TGTGCCAGCAGCCGACAATCTACCTACGAGCAGTACTTC
CASSRQSTYEQYF
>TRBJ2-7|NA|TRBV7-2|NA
TGTGCCAGCAGCTTCACCTACGAGCAGTACTTC
CASSFTYEQYF
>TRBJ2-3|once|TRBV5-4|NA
TGTGCCAGCAGCTTGGGACAGGGGAGGGCAGATACGCAGTATTTT
CASSLGQGRADTQYF
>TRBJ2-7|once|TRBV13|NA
TGTGCCAGCAGCTCCCGGGACACCACCTACGAGCAGTACTTC
CASSSRDTTYEQYF
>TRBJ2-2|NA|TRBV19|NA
TGTGCCAGTAGCACCCTCGGGACAAGGCGGAACACCGGGGAGCTGTTTTTT
CASSTLGTRRNTGELFF
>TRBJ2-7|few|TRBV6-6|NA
TGTGCCAGCAGTTTCGCCCGAGGGGACTCTTCCTACGAGCAGTACTTC
CASSFARGDSSYEQYF
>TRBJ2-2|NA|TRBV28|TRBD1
TGTGCCAGCAGTCTAGCTGGGACAGAGAACACCGGGGAGCTGTTTTTT
CASSLAGTENTGELFF
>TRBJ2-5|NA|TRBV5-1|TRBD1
TGCGCCAGCAGCTTGGGACAGGGGAATGGAGAGACCCAGTACTTC
CASSLGQGNGETQYF
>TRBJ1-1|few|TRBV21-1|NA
TGTGCCAGCAGCAAAGCAGGACAGGGGAAGGGCACTGAAGCTTTCTTT
CASSKAGQGKGTEAFF
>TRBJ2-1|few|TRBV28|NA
TGTGCCACCAAATACCCGGGTCCCTCGGTAAATGAGCAGTTCTTC
CATKYPGPSVNEQFF
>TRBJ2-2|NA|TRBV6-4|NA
TGTGCCAGCAGTAACAGGGACACCGGGGAGCTGTTTTTT
CASSNRDTGELFF
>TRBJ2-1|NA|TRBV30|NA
TGTGCCTGGAGTGTACTGACAGAGTACAATGAGCAGTTCTTC
CAWSVLTEYNEQFF
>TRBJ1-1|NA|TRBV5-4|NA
TGTGCCAGCAGCACACCTCCCGCGAACACTGAAGCTTTCTTT
CASSTPPANTEAFF
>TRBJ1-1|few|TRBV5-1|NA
TGCGCCAGCAGCAGGGACACCATCACTGAAGCTTTCTTT
CASSRDTITEAFF
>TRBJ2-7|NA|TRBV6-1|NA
TGTGCCAGCAGTGAAGCTGCGGGACGGACCTACGAGCAGTACTTC
CASSEAAGRTYEQYF
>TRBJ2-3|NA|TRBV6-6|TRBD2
TGTGCCAGCCTCGGGCGGGAGCTCGGCACAGATACGCAGTATTTT
CASLGRELGTDTQYF
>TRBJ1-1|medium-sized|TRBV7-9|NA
TGTGCCAGCAGCGTAGGGAGGCTCACTGAAGCTTTCTTT
CASSVGRLTEAFF
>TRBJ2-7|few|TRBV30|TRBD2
TGTGCCTGGAGCCACCCGGGACTAGCGGGGTACGAGCAGTACTTC
CAWSHPGLAGYEQYF
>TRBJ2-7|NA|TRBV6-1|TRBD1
TGTGCCAGCAGCCTAAACAGGGGGTACGAGCAGTACTTC
CASSLNRGYEQYF
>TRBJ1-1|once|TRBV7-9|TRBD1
TGTGCCAGCAGTCTCCTCCCGGGACAGGGAGTCGCTGAAGCTTTCTTT
CASSLLPGQGVAEAFF